The 18 T cell receptor beta chains in this list originate from one sample, sequenced in a study of blood T cell repertoires in COVID-19 (dated by TCRdb to 2020 to 2022). Library generation was performed with the immunoSEQ multiplex PCR assay. TCRdb took this table from immuneACCESS and kept in-frame rearrangements with V and J called. Such tables lack part of the clones; where checked against another copy, unresolved V genes explain under half of the gap, and the rest is unexplained. This sample holds over 150,000 clones; about 87% were observed only once. The top ten constitute 2.5% to 3.5% of the sample. The sequencing sample was made of peripheral blood. All receptors derive from a man aged 40-50 years with active or convalescent COVID-19.

This clone was detected only once. The chain recombines TRBV4-2 with TRBJ2-7; 8 nucleotides line up with TRBD1. CDR1 is LGHNA, CDR2 YNFKEQ, per germline. The trim removed 8 bases at V and 1 base at J, leaving 7 bases unmatched. The CDR3 contains 14 residues. In DNA form, the CDR3 reads TGTGCCAGCGGTTCGGACAGGGAGTCCTACGAGCAGTACTTC. Translating it yields CASGSDRESYEQYF.

The chain recombines TRBV5-1 with TRBJ1-3; maybe TRBD1 (5 bases). Trimming left V 1 base short and J 3 bases short, with 5 bases between. In germline, CDR1 is SGHRS, CDR2 YFSETQ. The CDR3 has 13 amino acids. The CDR3 loop reads CASSLTGGNTIYF. The CDR3 DNA reads as TGCGCCAGCAGCTTGACAGGTGGAAACACCATATATTTT.

The chain is built from TRBV30 and TRBJ2-5; D uncertain. V lost 5 bases, J lost 3 bases, and 7 bases lay in between. Germline V gene sequence: CDR1 GTSNPN, CDR2 SVGIG (reference sequence). The CDR3 has 11 residues. CDR3 sequence: CAWSGEETQYF. CDR3 bases: TGTGCCTGGTCAGGCGAAGAGACCCAGTACTTC.

The chain combines TRBV5-1 with TRBJ1-2; D is unclear. The V gene's germline CDR1 is SGHRS and CDR2 YFSETQ. The length of the CDR3 is 13 residues. V was cut by 4 bases and J by 3 bases, with 10 bases left in between. The CDR3 sequence: CASSRDTDYGYTF. The CDR3 region has the DNA TGCGCCAGCAGCCGTGACACCGACTATGGCTACACCTTC.

This chain joins TRBV29-1 and TRBJ2-7; 12 bases are a match to TRBD2. V trimming: 0 bases; J trimming: 4 bases; junction bases outside the gene matches: 16. The CDR3 runs to 19 residues. In germline, CDR1 is SQVTM, CDR2 ANQGSEA. The CDR3 loop is CSVEDFPRGRTSGAYEQYF. In DNA form, the CDR3 reads TGCAGCGTTGAAGATTTTCCCCGGGGCCGGACTAGCGGGGCGTACGAGCAGTACTTC.

The CDR3 DNA follows: TGTGCCCCATCATACGGGGATTACTTC. As protein: CAPSYGDYF. The rearrangement links TRBV24-1 to TRBJ2-7; weak D call: TRBD2 (5 bases). V lost 12 bases and J lost 13, with 15 bases in between. The CDR3 has 9 residues. Germline CDR1 reads KGHDR; CDR2 reads SFDVKD.

This clone was seen just once. The chain employs TRBV5-6 and TRBJ2-1; 7 positions match TRBD1. The V and J ends lost 4 bases and 6 bases, in that order; junction bases with no gene match: 1. CDR3 length: 12 residues. The germline gives CDR1 SGHDT, CDR2 YYEEEE. The CDR3 region is CASSRDSNEQFF. CDR3 coding DNA: TGTGCCAGCAGCCGGGACAGCAATGAGCAGTTCTTC.

The rearrangement uses TRBV6-2 or TRBV6-3 and TRBJ1-6, with unresolved D. Trimming took 0 bases from V and 8 from J, leaving 5 bases between them. CDR1 is MNHEY, CDR2 SVGEGT, per germline. This CDR3 contains 13 residues. CDR3 sequence: CASSYSQYSPLHF. The CDR3, as DNA: TGTGCCAGCAGTTACTCCCAGTATTCACCCCTCCACTTT.

The J gene is TRBJ2-5, the V gene TRBV19, with 9 bases identical to TRBD1. The ends lost 7 bases at V and 3 bases at J; junction bases unmatched: 9. Germline CDR1 LNHDA, CDR2 SQIVND (reference sequence). This CDR3 is 15 amino acids long. The CDR3 nucleotides read TGTGCCAGTACCCTATCCGGGACAGGGAAAGAGACCCAGTACTTC. It encodes CASTLSGTGKETQYF.

The chain links TRBV2 to TRBJ1-6, with 9 bases lining up with TRBD1. J lost 0 bases, V lost 8 bases, and 8 bases had no gene match. CDR1 and CDR2 from the germline V gene are SNHLY and FYNNEI. This CDR3 spans 17 amino acids. CDR3 residues: CASGGQGLSSYNSPLHF. The CDR3 bases are TGTGCCAGCGGGGGACAGGGACTTAGCTCCTATAATTCACCCCTCCACTTT.

The chain couples TRBV5-8 to TRBJ1-1; no definite D call. Germline assignment: CDR1 SGHTS and CDR2 YDEGEE. This CDR3 spans 14 amino acids. Trimming took 2 bases from V and 0 from J, leaving 8 bases between them. The CDR3 spells CASSFRDMNTEAFF. CDR3 in DNA: TGTGCCAGCAGCTTTCGGGATATGAACACTGAAGCTTTCTTT.

This clone is a singleton in its sample. CDR3 sequence: CASSLDRDYNEQFF. In nucleotides, the CDR3 is TGTGCCAGCAGCTTGGACAGGGATTACAATGAGCAGTTCTTC. The chain combines TRBV13 with TRBJ2-1; 8 nucleotides align to TRBD1. Trimming removed 3 bases from V and 4 bases from J; junction bases left unmatched: 2. Germline V gives CDR1 PRHDT, CDR2 FYEKMQ (reference sequence). The CDR3 loop spans 14 amino acids. Filled out from reference TRBV13 and TRBJ2-1, the complete variable domain reads AAGVIQSPRHLIKEKRETATLKCYPIPRHDTVYWYQQGPGQDPQFLISFYEKMQSDKGSIPDRFSAQQFSDYHSELNMSSLELGDSALYFCASSLDRDYNEQFFGPGTRLTVL.

This sequence joins TRBV18 and TRBJ1-6, with TRBD1 matching over 8 bases. This CDR3 is 18 amino acids long. Trimming took 0 bases from V and 3 from J; bases not matched to a gene: 7. The germline V gene encodes CDR1 KGHSH and CDR2 LQKENI. The CDR3 DNA reads TGTGCCAGCTCACCACCCAATGCCGGGACAGGCTATAATTCACCCCTCCACTTT. It is translated as CASSPPNAGTGYNSPLHF.

The chain joins TRBV9 to TRBJ1-2; D possibly corresponds to TRBD1 (6 bases). CDR1 and CDR2 (germline): SGDLS, YYNGEE. V shed 0 bases and J shed 1 base, with 10 bases lying between them. The CDR3 has 15 amino acids. Here the CDR3 DNA reads TGTGCCAGCAGCGTAGACAGGGCGCTTAACTATGGCTACACCTTC. Its translation: CASSVDRALNYGYTF.

This chain joins TRBV2 and TRBJ1-3; D perhaps matches TRBD1 (6 bases). Germline V gene sequence: CDR1 SNHLY, CDR2 FYNNEI. The CDR3 is 11 amino acids. V was pared by 8 bases and J by 4 bases, with 6 bases between. This chain's CDR3 is CASDRGNTIYF. CDR3 sequence (DNA): TGTGCCAGCGACAGGGGAAACACCATATATTTT.

This sequence joins TRBV12-3 or TRBV12-4 and TRBJ2-5; no definite D call. This CDR3 is 13 amino acids long. V was cut by 6 bases and J by 2 bases, with 10 bases left in between. In DNA, the CDR3 is TGTGCCAGCAGGCCTAGGTCTCAAGAGACCCAGTACTTC. Protein product: CASRPRSQETQYF.

The rearrangement joins TRBV10-2 to TRBJ1-5; D is unclear. V dropped 0 bases and J dropped 0 bases, with 6 bases sitting between them. The CDR3 runs to 15 residues. Germline V CDR1 and CDR2: WSHSY, SAAADI. As DNA, the CDR3 is TGCGCCAGCAGTGAGTCTTCTCCTAGCAATCAGCCCCAGCATTTT. Translation: CASSESSPSNQPQHF.

The chain uses TRBV27 and TRBJ1-1; a possible D gene is TRBD1 (6 bases). Germline CDR1 is MNHEY and CDR2 is SMNVEV (reference sequence). This CDR3 has 16 amino acids. V was cut by 4 bases and J by 1 base, with 16 bases left in between. DNA for the CDR3: TGTGCCAGCAGTTCCCTCGTCGGGGACACGAACACTGAAGCTTTCTTT. Its protein product is CASSSLVGDTNTEAFF.